Following are 19 T cell receptor beta chains from one sample sequenced in a study of blood T cell repertoires in COVID-19. TCRdb's table, derived via immunoSEQ multiplex PCR, lists solely in-frame clones and lacks some. The table shows around 250,000 clones, with roughly 80% occurring only once. The sample consisted of peripheral blood. The source of these receptors is a man aged 50 or older with active or convalescent COVID-19.

The chain employs TRBV9 and TRBJ2-1; TRBD2 might be the D (6 bases). Trimming removed 3 bases at V and 12 bases at J, with 19 bases between. This CDR3 has 14 residues. The germline CDR1 and CDR2 sequences are SGDLS and YYNGEE. The CDR3 reads CASSATGTATRQFF. CDR3 nucleotides: TGTGCCAGCAGCGCAACCGGGACTGCAACAAGGCAGTTCTTC.

This chain uses TRBV7-9 with TRBJ2-5; tentatively, D is TRBD1 (6 bases). The CDR3 is 14 amino acids. The germline CDR1 and CDR2 sequences are SEHNR and FQNEAQ (reference sequence). The V end lost 5 bases, the J end lost 4 bases, and 14 bases lay between the germline ends. CDR3 sequence reads: CASSRLSGVETQYF. Here the CDR3 DNA reads TGTGCCAGCAGCCGACTTTCAGGGGTAGAGACCCAGTACTTC. Looking up the rest from reference TRBV7-9 and TRBJ2-5 gives the full variable domain: DTGVSQNPRHKITKRGQNVTFRCDPISEHNRLYWYRQTLGQGPEFLTYFQNEAQLEKSRLLSDRFSAERPKGSFSTLEIQRTEQGDSAMYLCASSRLSGVETQYFGPGTRLLVL.

The rearrangement joins TRBV5-4 to TRBJ2-3; TRBD2 matches 11 bases. This CDR3 contains 16 residues. Looked up from germline, CDR1 is SGHNT and CDR2 is YYREEE (reference sequence). The ends lost 4 bases at V and 2 bases at J; junction bases unmatched: 6. This CDR3 is CASSVPGLAATDTQYF. CDR3 sequence (DNA): TGTGCCAGCAGCGTCCCGGGACTAGCGGCCACAGATACGCAGTATTTT.

The J gene is TRBJ2-1, the V gene TRBV5-4; 7 bases fit TRBD1. The CDR3 loop spans 16 amino acids. Germline-derived CDR1 and CDR2 are SGHNT and YYREEE (reference sequence). V trimming: 0 bases; J trimming: 4 bases; junction bases outside the gene matches: 7. CDR3: CASSLDGDSLYNEQFF. The CDR3 DNA reads as TGTGCCAGCAGCTTGGACGGGGACAGTCTTTACAATGAGCAGTTCTTC.

In its sample, this clone was seen a few times. The CDR3 nucleotides are TGTGCCTGGAGGCGGGGATGGACCGGGGAGCTGTTTTTT. This sequence encodes CAWRRGWTGELFF. The chain joins TRBV30 to TRBJ2-2; possibly TRBD2 for D (6 bases). This CDR3 has 13 residues. V dropped 3 bases and J dropped 5 bases, with 10 bases sitting between them. The germline V gene has CDR1 GTSNPN and CDR2 SVGIG (reference sequence).

The CDR3 coding sequence is TGTGCCAGTAGCTTCCGGGACAGGGGGCGAAGCTCCTATAATTCACCCCTCCACTTT. Translating it yields CASSFRDRGRSSYNSPLHF. This chain links TRBV19 with TRBJ1-6; 12 nucleotides agree with TRBD1. The germline V gene has CDR1 LNHDA and CDR2 SQIVND (reference sequence). The CDR3 runs 19 residues. Trimming took 6 bases from V and 0 from J; bases not matched to a gene: 9.

The chain employs TRBV7-2 and TRBJ2-7, with 12 bases matching TRBD2. Germline V gene sequence: CDR1 SGHTA, CDR2 FQGNSA. The CDR3 runs to 14 residues. V was pared by 5 bases and J by 6 bases, with 5 bases of the junction left unmatched. CDR3 region: CASSHRLAGAEQYF. CDR3 bases: TGTGCCAGCAGCCACCGACTAGCGGGGGCCGAGCAGTACTTC.

This chain links TRBV6-5 with TRBJ1-4; TRBD1 might be the D (6 bases). CDR1 MNHEY and CDR2 SVGAGI come from the germline V gene. The CDR3 runs 13 residues. Trimming stripped 11 bases from V and 5 bases from J, with 15 bases between. The chain's CDR3 is CASGGAPNEKLFF. The CDR3 coding sequence is TGTGCCTCCGGGGGGGCGCCGAATGAAAAACTGTTTTTT.

With regard to this clone: Other DNA sequences from this sample encode an identical CDR3 as well. This rearrangement joins TRBV5-4 to TRBJ2-7; D is unresolved. CDR3 size: 12 residues. V was pared by 0 bases and J by 7 bases, with 8 bases between. The germline gives CDR1 SGHNT, CDR2 YYREEE (reference sequence). DNA of the CDR3: TGTGCCAGCAGCTTGGACAGCCTAGAGCAGTACTTC. It is translated as CASSLDSLEQYF. Full variable domain (rest looked up from reference TRBV5-4 and TRBJ2-7): ETGVTQSPTHLIKTRGQQVTLRCSSQSGHNTVSWYQQALGQGPQFIFQYYREEENGRGNFPPRFSGLQFPNYSSELNVNALELDDSALYLCASSLDSLEQYFGPGTRLTVT.

In this sample, this clone turned up once. The rearrangement joins TRBV7-9 to TRBJ1-6; maybe TRBD1 (6 bases). The CDR3 totals 17 residues. The germline V and J ends were trimmed by 3 bases and 5 bases, with 17 bases remaining between them. Germline CDR1 and CDR2: SEHNR and FQNEAQ (reference sequence). The CDR3 loop reads CASSLGAGWQDNSPLHF. The CDR3 nucleotides are TGTGCCAGCAGCTTGGGGGCGGGCTGGCAGGATAATTCACCCCTCCACTTT.

The rearrangement links TRBV6-1 to TRBJ1-5; no clear D gene. Germline assignment: CDR1 MNHNS and CDR2 SASEGT. V shed 1 base and J shed 6 bases, with 10 bases lying between them. There are 14 residues in the CDR3. CDR3 in amino acids: CASSEGGGSQPQHF. The CDR3 coding sequence is TGTGCCAGCAGTGAAGGAGGAGGAAGTCAGCCCCAGCATTTT.

This clone showed up just once. This chain joins TRBV9 and TRBJ1-2; D is perhaps TRBD1 (6 bases). Trimming cost V 0 bases and J 7 bases, with 16 bases left between them. The CDR3 sequence is 15 residues long. Germline CDR1 SGDLS, CDR2 YYNGEE. The CDR3 DNA is TGTGCCAGCAGCGTAGGCGGCAGGGGAGTATCTGGCTACACCTTC. Its protein product is CASSVGGRGVSGYTF.

This chain uses TRBV30 with TRBJ1-3, with a tentative D call TRBD1 (6 bases). Germline loops: CDR1 GTSNPN, CDR2 SVGIG (reference sequence). CDR3 length: 15 amino acids. The V gene lost 4 bases and the J gene lost 4 bases, with 17 bases spanning the gap. In nucleotides, the CDR3 is TGTGCCTGGAAGAACAGGGCCTCATCAGGAAACACCATATATTTT. This sequence encodes CAWKNRASSGNTIYF.

V usage is TRBV5-4 and J usage is TRBJ1-2; no clear D gene. The CDR3 runs 13 residues. Germline assignment: CDR1 SGHNT and CDR2 YYREEE (reference sequence). Trimming removed 0 bases from V and 2 bases from J, with 5 bases in between. The CDR3 sequence: CASSLVRNYGYTF. DNA for the CDR3: TGTGCCAGCAGCTTGGTCAGAAACTATGGCTACACCTTC.

A remark on this clone: Other DNA sequences in the same sample also yield this CDR3. This sequence joins TRBV7-3 and TRBJ1-1; 8 bases line up with TRBD1. There are 13 residues in the CDR3. Germline values: CDR1 SGHTA, CDR2 FQGTGA. After removal of 2 bases from V and 5 bases from J, the junction contained 1 base not matched to a gene. CDR3 coding DNA: TGTGCCAGCAGCTTAGGACAGGGAACTGAAGCTTTCTTT. Translated: CASSLGQGTEAFF.

In its sample, this clone was seen a few times. The J gene is TRBJ1-1, the V gene TRBV24-1; unclear D gene. Per the germline V gene, CDR1 is KGHDR and CDR2 is SFDVKD. Trimming took off 0 bases at V and 0 bases at J, with 13 bases between the two ends. This CDR3 is 17 amino acids long. The chain's CDR3 is CATSDLRRGTMNTEAFF. The CDR3 region has the DNA TGTGCCACCAGTGATTTGCGCCGGGGAACCATGAACACTGAAGCTTTCTTT.

This clone has just a few counts. The rearrangement links TRBV5-1 to TRBJ2-3; TRBD2 agrees at 8 bases. The CDR3 loop spans 19 amino acids. Germline CDR1 is SGHRS and CDR2 is YFSETQ. J gave up 0 bases and V 0 bases, and 12 bases lay outside the gene matches. CDR3 protein: CASSLAGGGRITSTDTQYF. The CDR3 region has the DNA TGCGCCAGCAGCTTGGCCGGCGGGGGGCGAATCACTAGCACAGATACGCAGTATTTT.

The chain links TRBV10-1 to TRBJ1-1, with D perhaps TRBD1 (6 bases). This CDR3 is 14 amino acids long. Germline V lookup: CDR1 WNHNN, CDR2 SYGVQD (reference sequence). The germline V and J ends were trimmed by 6 bases and 4 bases, with 15 bases remaining between them. The CDR3 bases are TGCGCCAGCAGAGCCGGCGGGGGCTGCACTGAAGCTTTCTTT. Amino acid sequence: CASRAGGGCTEAFF.

The chain employs TRBV29-1 and TRBJ2-3, with 11 nucleotides matching TRBD1. V shed 8 bases and J 4 bases; nucleotides not matched to a gene: 8. CDR1 and CDR2 from the germline V gene are SQVTM and ANQGSEA. CDR3 length: 14 amino acids. DNA for the CDR3: TGCAGCTTCACGGACAGGGGGCCGGCAGATACGCAGTATTTT. Translating it yields CSFTDRGPADTQYF.